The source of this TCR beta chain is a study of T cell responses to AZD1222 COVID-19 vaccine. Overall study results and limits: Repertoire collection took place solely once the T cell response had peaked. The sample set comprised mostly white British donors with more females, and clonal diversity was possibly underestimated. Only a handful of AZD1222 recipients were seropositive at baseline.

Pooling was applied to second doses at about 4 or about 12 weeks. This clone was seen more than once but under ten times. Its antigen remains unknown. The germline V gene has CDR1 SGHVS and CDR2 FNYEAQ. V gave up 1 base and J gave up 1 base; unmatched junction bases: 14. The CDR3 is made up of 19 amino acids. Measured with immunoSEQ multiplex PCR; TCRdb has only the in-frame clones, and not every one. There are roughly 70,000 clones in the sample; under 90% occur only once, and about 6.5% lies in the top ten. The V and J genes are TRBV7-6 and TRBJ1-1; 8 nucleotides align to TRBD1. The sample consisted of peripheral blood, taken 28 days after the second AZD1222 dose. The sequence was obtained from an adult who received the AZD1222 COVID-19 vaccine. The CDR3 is CASSLEAAPGGFRNTEAFF. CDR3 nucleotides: TGTGCCAGCAGCTTAGAGGCGGCCCCAGGGGGCTTCAGGAACACTGAAGCTTTCTTT.